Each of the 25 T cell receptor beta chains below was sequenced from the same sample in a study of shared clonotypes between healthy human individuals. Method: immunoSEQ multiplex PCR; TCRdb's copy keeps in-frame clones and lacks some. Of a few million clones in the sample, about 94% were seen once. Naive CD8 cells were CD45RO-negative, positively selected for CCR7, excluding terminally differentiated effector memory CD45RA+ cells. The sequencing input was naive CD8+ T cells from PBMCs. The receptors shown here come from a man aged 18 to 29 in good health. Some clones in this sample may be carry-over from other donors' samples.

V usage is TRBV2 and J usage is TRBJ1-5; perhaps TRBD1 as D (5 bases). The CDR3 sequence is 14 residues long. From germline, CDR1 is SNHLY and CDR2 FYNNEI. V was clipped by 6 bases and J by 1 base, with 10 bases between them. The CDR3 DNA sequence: TGTGCCAGCAGACCCCGGGACAGCAATCAGCCCCAGCATTTT. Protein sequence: CASRPRDSNQPQHF.

CDR3 loop: CSVLTAATGELFF. The CDR3 bases are TGCAGCGTTCTGACGGCCGCCACCGGGGAGCTGTTTTTT. The rearrangement joins TRBV29-1 to TRBJ2-2; D is uncertain. V lost 5 bases and J lost 4, with 11 bases in between. The CDR3 runs 13 residues. Germline V gives CDR1 SQVTM, CDR2 ANQGSEA.

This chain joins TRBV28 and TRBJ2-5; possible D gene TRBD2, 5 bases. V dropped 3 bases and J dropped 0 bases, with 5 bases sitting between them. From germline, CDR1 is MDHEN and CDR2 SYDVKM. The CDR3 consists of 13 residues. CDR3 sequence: CASSLEDQETQYF. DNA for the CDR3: TGTGCCAGCAGTTTGGAGGACCAAGAGACCCAGTACTTC. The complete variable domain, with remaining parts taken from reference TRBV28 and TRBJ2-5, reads DVKVTQSSRYLVKRTGEKVFLECVQDMDHENMFWYRQDPGLGLRLIYFSYDVKMKEKGDIPEGYSVSREKKERFSLILESASTNQTSMYLCASSLEDQETQYFGPGTRLLVL.

The CDR3 bases are TGTGCCAGCAGCGCCCCCGGGACAGGGGATGGAAATGAGCAGTTCTTC. Protein sequence: CASSAPGTGDGNEQFF. The chain uses TRBV7-3 and TRBJ2-1, with 10 positions matching TRBD1. With V trimmed by 5 bases and J by 7 bases, 11 bases remained unmatched. The CDR3 totals 16 residues. Germline-derived CDR1 and CDR2 are SGHTA and FQGTGA.

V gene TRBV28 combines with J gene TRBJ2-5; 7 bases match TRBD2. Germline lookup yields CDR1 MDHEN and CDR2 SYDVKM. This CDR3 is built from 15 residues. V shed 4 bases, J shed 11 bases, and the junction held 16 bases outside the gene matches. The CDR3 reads CASSYLASYGGGQYF. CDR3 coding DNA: TGTGCCAGCAGTTACCTAGCGTCCTACGGGGGAGGGCAGTACTTC.

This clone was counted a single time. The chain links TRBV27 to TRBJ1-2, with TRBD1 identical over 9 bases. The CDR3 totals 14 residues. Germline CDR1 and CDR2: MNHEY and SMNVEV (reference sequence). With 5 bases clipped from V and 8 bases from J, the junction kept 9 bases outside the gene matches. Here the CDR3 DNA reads TGTGCCAGCAGTCCACGGACAGGGGTCGCGGGCTACACCTTC. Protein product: CASSPRTGVAGYTF.

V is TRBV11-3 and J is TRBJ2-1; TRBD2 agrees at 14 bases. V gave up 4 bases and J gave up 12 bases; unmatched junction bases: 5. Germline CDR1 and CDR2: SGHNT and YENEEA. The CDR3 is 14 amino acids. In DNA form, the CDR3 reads TGTGCCAGCAGCTCGGGACTAGCGGGAGCCGTGCAGTTCTTC. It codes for CASSSGLAGAVQFF.

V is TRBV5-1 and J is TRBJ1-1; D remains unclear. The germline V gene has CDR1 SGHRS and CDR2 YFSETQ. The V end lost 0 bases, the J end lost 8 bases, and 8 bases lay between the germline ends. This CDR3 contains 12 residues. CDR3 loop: CASSLGAREAFF. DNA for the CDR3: TGCGCCAGCAGCTTGGGGGCCAGGGAAGCTTTCTTT.

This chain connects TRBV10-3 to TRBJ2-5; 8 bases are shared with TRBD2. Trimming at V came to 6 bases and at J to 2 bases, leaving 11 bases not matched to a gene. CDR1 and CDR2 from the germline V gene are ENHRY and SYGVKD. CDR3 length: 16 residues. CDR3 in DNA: TGTGCCATCAGAACCGGGGGGGCAGGCAAACAAGAGACCCAGTACTTC. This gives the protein CAIRTGGAGKQETQYF.

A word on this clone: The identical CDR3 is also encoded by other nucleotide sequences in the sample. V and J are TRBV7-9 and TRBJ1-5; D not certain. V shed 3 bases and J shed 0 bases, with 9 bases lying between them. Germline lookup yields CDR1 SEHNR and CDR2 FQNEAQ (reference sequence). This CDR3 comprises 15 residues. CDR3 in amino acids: CASSLGGYSNQPQHF. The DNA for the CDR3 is TGTGCCAGCAGCTTGGGAGGGTATAGCAATCAGCCCCAGCATTTT.

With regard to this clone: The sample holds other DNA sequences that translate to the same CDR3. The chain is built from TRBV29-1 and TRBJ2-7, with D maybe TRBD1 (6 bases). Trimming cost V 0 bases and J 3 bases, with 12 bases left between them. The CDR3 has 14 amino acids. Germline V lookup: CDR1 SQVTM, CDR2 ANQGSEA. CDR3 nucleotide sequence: TGCAGCGTTGAAGATCGGGGCAGGGGCTACGAGCAGTACTTC. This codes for CSVEDRGRGYEQYF.

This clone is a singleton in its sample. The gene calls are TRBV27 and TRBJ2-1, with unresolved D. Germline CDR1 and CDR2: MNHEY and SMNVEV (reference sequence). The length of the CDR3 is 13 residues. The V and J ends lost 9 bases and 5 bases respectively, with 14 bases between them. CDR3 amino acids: CASHTTSNNEQFF. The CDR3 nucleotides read TGTGCCAGTCATACTACCTCGAACAATGAGCAGTTCTTC.

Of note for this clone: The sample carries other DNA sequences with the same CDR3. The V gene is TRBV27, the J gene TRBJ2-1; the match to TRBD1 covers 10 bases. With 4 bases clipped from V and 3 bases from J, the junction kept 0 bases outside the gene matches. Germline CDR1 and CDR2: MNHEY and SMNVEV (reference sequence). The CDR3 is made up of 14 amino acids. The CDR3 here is CASSWDRGYNEQFF. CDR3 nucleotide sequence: TGTGCCAGCAGTTGGGACAGGGGCTACAATGAGCAGTTCTTC.

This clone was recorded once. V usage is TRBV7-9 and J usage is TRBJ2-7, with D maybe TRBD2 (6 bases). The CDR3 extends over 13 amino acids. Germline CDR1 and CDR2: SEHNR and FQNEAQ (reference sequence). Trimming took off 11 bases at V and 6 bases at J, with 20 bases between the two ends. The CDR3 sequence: CAGRAPRDGEQYF. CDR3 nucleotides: TGTGCCGGAAGAGCCCCGCGGGATGGCGAGCAGTACTTC.

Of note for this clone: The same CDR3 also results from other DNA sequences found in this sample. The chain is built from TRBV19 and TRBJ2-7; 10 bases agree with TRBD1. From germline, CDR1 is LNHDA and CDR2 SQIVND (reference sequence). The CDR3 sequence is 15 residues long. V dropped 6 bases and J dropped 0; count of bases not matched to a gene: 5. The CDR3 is CASSTRDRGSYEQYF. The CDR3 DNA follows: TGTGCCAGTAGCACCCGGGACAGGGGCTCCTACGAGCAGTACTTC.

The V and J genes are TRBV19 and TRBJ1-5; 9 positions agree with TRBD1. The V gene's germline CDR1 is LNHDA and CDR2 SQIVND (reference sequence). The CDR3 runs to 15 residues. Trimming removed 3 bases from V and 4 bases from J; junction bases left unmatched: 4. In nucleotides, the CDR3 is TGTGCCAGTAGTATCGGGACAGGGTGGAATCAGCCCCAGCATTTT. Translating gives CASSIGTGWNQPQHF. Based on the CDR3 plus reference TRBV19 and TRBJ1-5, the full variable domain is DGGITQSPKYLFRKEGQNVTLSCEQNLNHDAMYWYRQDPGQGLRLIYYSQIVNDFQKGDIAEGYSVSREKKESFPLTVTSAQKNPTAFYLCASSIGTGWNQPQHFGDGTRLSIL.

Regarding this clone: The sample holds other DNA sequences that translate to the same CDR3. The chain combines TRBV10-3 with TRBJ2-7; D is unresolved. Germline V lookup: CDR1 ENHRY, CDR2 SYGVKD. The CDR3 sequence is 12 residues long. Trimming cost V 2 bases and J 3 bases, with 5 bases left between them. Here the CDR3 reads CAISEPNYEQYF. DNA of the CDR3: TGTGCCATCAGTGAGCCAAACTACGAGCAGTACTTC.

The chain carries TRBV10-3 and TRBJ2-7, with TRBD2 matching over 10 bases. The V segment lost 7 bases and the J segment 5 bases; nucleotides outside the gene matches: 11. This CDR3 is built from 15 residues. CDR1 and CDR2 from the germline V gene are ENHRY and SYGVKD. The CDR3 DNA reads TGTGCCATCAAGCAGGGGGGACTAGCGTCCGACGAGCAGTACTTC. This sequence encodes CAIKQGGLASDEQYF.

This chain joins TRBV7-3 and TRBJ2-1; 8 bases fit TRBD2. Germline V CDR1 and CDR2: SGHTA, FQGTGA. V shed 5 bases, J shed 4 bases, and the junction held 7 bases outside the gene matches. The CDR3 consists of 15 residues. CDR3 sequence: CASSLGLGLYNEQFF. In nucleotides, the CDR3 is TGTGCCAGCAGCCTGGGACTAGGTCTTTACAATGAGCAGTTCTTC.

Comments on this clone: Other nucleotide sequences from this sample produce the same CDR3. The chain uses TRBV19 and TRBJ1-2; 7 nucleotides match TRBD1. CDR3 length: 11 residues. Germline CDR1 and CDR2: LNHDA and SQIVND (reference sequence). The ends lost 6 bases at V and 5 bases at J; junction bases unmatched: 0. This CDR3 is CASSRGYGYTF. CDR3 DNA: TGTGCCAGTAGCAGGGGGTATGGCTACACCTTC.

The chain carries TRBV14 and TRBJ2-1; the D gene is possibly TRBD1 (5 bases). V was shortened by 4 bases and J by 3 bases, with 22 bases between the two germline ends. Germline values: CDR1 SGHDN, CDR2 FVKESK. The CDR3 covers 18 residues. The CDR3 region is CASSRKDIGRVIYNEQFF. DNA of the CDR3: TGTGCCAGCAGCCGAAAAGACATTGGCAGGGTTATCTACAATGAGCAGTTCTTC.

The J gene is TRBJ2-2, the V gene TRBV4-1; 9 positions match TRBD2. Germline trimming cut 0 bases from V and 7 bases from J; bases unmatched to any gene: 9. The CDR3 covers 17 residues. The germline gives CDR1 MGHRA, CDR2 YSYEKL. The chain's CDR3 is CASSQDPGLAWGGELFF. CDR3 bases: TGCGCCAGCAGCCAAGATCCCGGACTAGCGTGGGGCGGGGAGCTGTTTTTT.

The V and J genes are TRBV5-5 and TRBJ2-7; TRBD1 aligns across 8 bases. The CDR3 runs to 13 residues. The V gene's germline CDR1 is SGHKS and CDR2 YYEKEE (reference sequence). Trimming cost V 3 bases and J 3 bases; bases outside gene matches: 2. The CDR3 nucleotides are TGTGCCAGCAGCTCCGACAGGGGCTACGAGCAGTACTTC. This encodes CASSSDRGYEQYF.

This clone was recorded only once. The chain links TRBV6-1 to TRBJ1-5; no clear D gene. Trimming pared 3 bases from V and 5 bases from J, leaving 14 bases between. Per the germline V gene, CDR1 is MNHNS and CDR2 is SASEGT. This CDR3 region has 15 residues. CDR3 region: CASSDLWIIDQPQHF. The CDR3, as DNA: TGTGCCAGCAGTGATTTATGGATTATCGATCAGCCCCAGCATTTT.

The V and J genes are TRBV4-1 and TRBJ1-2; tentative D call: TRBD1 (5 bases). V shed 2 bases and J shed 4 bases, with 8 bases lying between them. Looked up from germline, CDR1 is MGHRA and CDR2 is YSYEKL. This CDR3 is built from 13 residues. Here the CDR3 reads CASSQSTAYGYTF. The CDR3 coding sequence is TGCGCCAGCAGCCAATCGACAGCCTATGGCTACACCTTC.